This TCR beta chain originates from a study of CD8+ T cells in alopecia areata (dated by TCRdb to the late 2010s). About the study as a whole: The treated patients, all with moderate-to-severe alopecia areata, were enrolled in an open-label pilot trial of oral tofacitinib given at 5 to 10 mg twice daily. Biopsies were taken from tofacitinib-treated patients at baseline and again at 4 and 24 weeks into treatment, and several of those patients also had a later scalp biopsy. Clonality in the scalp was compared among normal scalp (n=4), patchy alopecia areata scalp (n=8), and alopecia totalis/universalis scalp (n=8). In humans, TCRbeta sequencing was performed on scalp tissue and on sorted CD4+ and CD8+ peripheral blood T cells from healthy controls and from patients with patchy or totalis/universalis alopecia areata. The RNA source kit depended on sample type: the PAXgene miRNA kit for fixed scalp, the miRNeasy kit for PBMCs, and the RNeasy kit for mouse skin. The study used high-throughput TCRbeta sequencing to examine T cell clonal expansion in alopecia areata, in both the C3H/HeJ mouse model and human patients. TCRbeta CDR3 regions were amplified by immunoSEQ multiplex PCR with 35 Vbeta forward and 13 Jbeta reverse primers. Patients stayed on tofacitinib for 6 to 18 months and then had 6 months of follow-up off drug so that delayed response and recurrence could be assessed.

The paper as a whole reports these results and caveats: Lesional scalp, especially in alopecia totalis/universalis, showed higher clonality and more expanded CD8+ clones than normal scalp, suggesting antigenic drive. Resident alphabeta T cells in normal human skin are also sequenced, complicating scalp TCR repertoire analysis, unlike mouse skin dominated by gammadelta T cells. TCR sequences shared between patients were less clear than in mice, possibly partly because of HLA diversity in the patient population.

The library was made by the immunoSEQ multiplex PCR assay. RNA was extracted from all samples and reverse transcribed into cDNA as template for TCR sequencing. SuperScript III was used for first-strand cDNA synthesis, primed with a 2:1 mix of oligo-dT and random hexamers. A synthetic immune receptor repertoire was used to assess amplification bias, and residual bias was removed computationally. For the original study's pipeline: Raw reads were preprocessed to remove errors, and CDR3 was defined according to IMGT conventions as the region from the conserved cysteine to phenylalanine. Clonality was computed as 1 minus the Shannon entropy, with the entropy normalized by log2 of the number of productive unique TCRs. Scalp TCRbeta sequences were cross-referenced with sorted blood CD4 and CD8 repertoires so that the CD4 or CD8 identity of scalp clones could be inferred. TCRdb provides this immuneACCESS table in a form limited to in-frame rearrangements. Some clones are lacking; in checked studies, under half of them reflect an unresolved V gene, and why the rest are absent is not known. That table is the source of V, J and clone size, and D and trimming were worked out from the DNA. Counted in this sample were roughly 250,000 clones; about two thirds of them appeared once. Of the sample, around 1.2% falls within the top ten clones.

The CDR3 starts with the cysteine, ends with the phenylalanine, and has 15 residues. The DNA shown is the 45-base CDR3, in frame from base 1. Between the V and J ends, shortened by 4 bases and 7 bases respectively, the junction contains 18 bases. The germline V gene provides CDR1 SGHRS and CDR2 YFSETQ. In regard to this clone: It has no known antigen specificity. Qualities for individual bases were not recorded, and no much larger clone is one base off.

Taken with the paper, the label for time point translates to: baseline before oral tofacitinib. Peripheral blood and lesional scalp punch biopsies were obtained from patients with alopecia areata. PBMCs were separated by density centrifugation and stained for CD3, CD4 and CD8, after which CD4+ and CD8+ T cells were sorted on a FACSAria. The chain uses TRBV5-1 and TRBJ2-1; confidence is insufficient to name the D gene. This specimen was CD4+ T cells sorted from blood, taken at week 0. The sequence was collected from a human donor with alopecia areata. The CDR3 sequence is CASSPRIPVRNEQFF. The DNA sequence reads TGCGCCAGCAGCCCTCGAATTCCCGTCAGAAATGAGCAGTTCTTC.